The 30 T cell receptor beta chains below come from one sample, sequenced in a study of cytomegalovirus exposure and HLA in healthy donors (dated by TCRdb to the late 2010s). The library was generated by the immunoSEQ multiplex PCR assay. For the multiplex PCR, a mixture combining 60 forward primers for TCR Vbeta segments and 13 reverse primers for TCR Jbeta segments was used. TCRdb holds this immuneACCESS table with in-frame rearrangements only. Some clones are missing; in checked studies, unresolved V genes explain under half, and the rest has no known cause. The sample has approximately 200,000 clones on record, roughly 77% of them singletons. The ten largest clones represent approximately 5% of the sample. The sequenced material came from PBMCs. The receptors were sampled from a man aged 30 to 45 in good health and CMV-seropositive.

V gene TRBV7-6 combines with J gene TRBJ2-1; a weak D match, TRBD1 (5 bases). V dropped 5 bases and J dropped 7 bases, with 24 bases sitting between them. The CDR3 totals 17 residues. The V gene's germline CDR1 is SGHVS and CDR2 FNYEAQ. The CDR3 reads CASSNPPELPGFNEQFF. CDR3 bases: TGTGCCAGCAGCAACCCGCCGGAACTCCCAGGGTTTAATGAGCAGTTCTTC.

The genes are TRBV29-1 and TRBJ1-3; TRBD1 is a possible D gene (5 bases). The germline V and J ends were trimmed by 3 bases and 5 bases, with 11 bases remaining between them. CDR1 and CDR2 from the germline V gene are SQVTM and ANQGSEA. The CDR3 totals 13 residues. The CDR3 is CSVETDGRNTIYF. The DNA of the CDR3 is TGCAGCGTTGAGACAGACGGCCGAAACACCATATATTTT.

This chain joins TRBV4-3 and TRBJ2-1, with TRBD2 matching over 11 bases. Germline V gene data show CDR1 as LGHNA and CDR2 as YSLEER. The CDR3 is 17 amino acids. The V gene end was trimmed by 0 bases and the J gene end by 11 bases; junction bases not matched to a gene: 12. Here the CDR3 DNA reads TGCGCCAGCAGCCAAGATCTCGGTAGCGGGAGGGGTATCAAGCAGTTCTTC. It yields the protein CASSQDLGSGRGIKQFF.

V and J are TRBV20-1 and TRBJ1-1; TRBD1 aligns across 9 bases. Germline V gives CDR1 DFQATT, CDR2 SNEGSKA (reference sequence). This CDR3 has 11 amino acids. V lost 7 bases and J lost 3; bases outside the gene matches: 0. The CDR3 DNA sequence: TGCAGTGGGGACAGGGACACTGAAGCTTTCTTT. It encodes CSGDRDTEAFF.

The genes are TRBV27 and TRBJ2-7; D is perhaps TRBD1 (6 bases). The CDR3 is 13 amino acids. CDR1 MNHEY and CDR2 SMNVEV come from the germline V gene (reference sequence). The germline V and J ends were trimmed by 3 bases and 7 bases, with 13 bases remaining between them. The CDR3 region has the DNA TGTGCCAGCAGTTTCAGGCAGGGGCGGGAGCAGTACTTC. Translation: CASSFRQGREQYF.

The CDR3 bases are TGTGCCAGCAGTTTTCAGGTTTTGAGCGAAAAACTGTTTTTT. Amino acids: CASSFQVLSEKLFF. J is TRBJ1-4 and V is TRBV6-5; no definite D call. V was clipped by 4 bases and J by 8 bases, with 14 bases between them. CDR1 and CDR2 (germline): MNHEY, SVGAGI. The CDR3 is 14 residues long.

The DNA for the CDR3 is TGTGCCAGCAGCCCGAGGGAAGGCGATGGCTACACCTTC. As protein: CASSPREGDGYTF. The chain combines TRBV7-9 with TRBJ1-2; D unclear. V lost 5 bases and J 6 bases, leaving 13 bases between the germline ends. The CDR3 covers 13 residues. The germline V gene has CDR1 SEHNR and CDR2 FQNEAQ (reference sequence). The variable domain in full, completed from reference TRBV7-9 and TRBJ1-2, reads DTGVSQNPRHKITKRGQNVTFRCDPISEHNRLYWYRQTLGQGPEFLTYFQNEAQLEKSRLLSDRFSAERPKGSFSTLEIQRTEQGDSAMYLCASSPREGDGYTFGSGTRLTVV.

The chain couples TRBV7-9 to TRBJ1-1; 8 bases line up with TRBD1. Germline V gene data show CDR1 as SEHNR and CDR2 as FQNEAQ (reference sequence). Trimming took 5 bases from V and 10 from J; bases not matched to a gene: 18. The CDR3 runs 16 residues. The CDR3 loop is CASSQRGADRAVGAFF. The CDR3 DNA reads TGTGCCAGCAGCCAGAGGGGGGCGGACAGGGCGGTGGGAGCTTTCTTT. Variable domain in full (rest from reference TRBV7-9 and TRBJ1-1): DTGVSQNPRHKITKRGQNVTFRCDPISEHNRLYWYRQTLGQGPEFLTYFQNEAQLEKSRLLSDRFSAERPKGSFSTLEIQRTEQGDSAMYLCASSQRGADRAVGAFFGQGTRLTVV.

The chain is built from TRBV28 and TRBJ1-2, with unresolved D. The CDR3 length is 12 residues. Trimming took 4 bases from V and 5 from J, leaving 8 bases between them. Germline V lookup: CDR1 MDHEN, CDR2 SYDVKM. CDR3 DNA sequence: TGTGCCAGCAGTTCCTGGACTTATGGCTACACCTTC. This gives the protein CASSSWTYGYTF.

CDR3 sequence: CASSENRPAYEQYF. CDR3 DNA: TGTGCCAGCAGTGAAAACAGGCCAGCCTACGAGCAGTACTTC. The chain carries TRBV6-1 and TRBJ2-5; tentatively, D is TRBD1 (5 bases). The J call may be faulty, since TRBJ2-7 better matches the DNA end. In germline, CDR1 is MNHNS, CDR2 SASEGT. This CDR3 is built from 14 residues.

This clone was found once. The chain recombines TRBV15 with TRBJ2-7; 7 bases map to TRBD1. The CDR3 consists of 15 residues. V lost 5 bases and J lost 2; bases outside the gene matches: 9. The V gene's germline CDR1 is LNHNV and CDR2 YYDKDF (reference sequence). CDR3 DNA: TGTGCCACCAGCGACCAGGGGGTTTTTCCCTACGAGCAGTACTTC. Its translation: CATSDQGVFPYEQYF.

The chain is built from TRBV7-9 and TRBJ2-7, with 9 bases lining up with TRBD1. Losses at the gene ends were 5 bases for V and 6 bases for J; bases not matched to a gene: 14. The germline CDR1 and CDR2 sequences are SEHNR and FQNEAQ (reference sequence). This CDR3 comprises 16 residues. CDR3 nucleotides: TGTGCCAGCAGCGCCGCCGGGACAGGGAAAGCGGGCGAGCAGTACTTC. As protein: CASSAAGTGKAGEQYF.

The J gene is TRBJ2-1, the V gene TRBV6-1; tentatively, D is TRBD1 (6 bases). Trimming stripped 2 bases from V and 1 base from J, with 9 bases between. This CDR3 is 15 amino acids long. The V gene's germline CDR1 is MNHNS and CDR2 SASEGT. The CDR3 region is CASSEQGRSYNEQFF. Written as DNA, the CDR3 is TGTGCCAGCAGTGAACAGGGGCGATCCTACAATGAGCAGTTCTTC.

The chain is built from TRBV2 and TRBJ2-1, with 11 bases identical to TRBD2. Per the germline V gene, CDR1 is SNHLY and CDR2 is FYNNEI. J was trimmed by 5 bases and V by 2 bases; bases with no gene match: 2. CDR3 length equals 15 residues. The CDR3 spells CASSEKGLADNEQFF. In DNA, the CDR3 is TGTGCCAGCAGTGAAAAGGGACTAGCGGACAATGAGCAGTTCTTC.

The gene calls are TRBV18 and TRBJ2-2; 9 positions match TRBD1. The trim removed 2 bases at V and 6 bases at J, leaving 4 bases unmatched. The length of the CDR3 is 15 residues. Germline V CDR1 and CDR2: KGHSH, LQKENI. The CDR3 sequence: CASSPGTGFAGELFF. For the CDR3, the DNA is TGTGCCAGCTCACCAGGGACAGGGTTTGCCGGGGAGCTGTTTTTT.

The rearrangement uses TRBV11-3 and TRBJ1-1; possibly TRBD1 for D (6 bases). The CDR3 is 14 amino acids. Germline CDR1 and CDR2: SGHNT and YENEEA. Trimming cost V 3 bases and J 3 bases, with 11 bases left between them. The CDR3 DNA sequence: TGTGCCAGCAGCTTTTCGGGACAACACACTGAAGCTTTCTTT. It specifies CASSFSGQHTEAFF.

The chain recombines TRBV18 with TRBJ1-5; D remains unclear. Germline V gene lookup returns CDR1 KGHSH and CDR2 LQKENI. Trimming removed 1 base at V and 2 bases at J, with 6 bases between. This CDR3 comprises 14 residues. The CDR3 region is CASSPRQGNQPQHF. Here the CDR3 DNA reads TGTGCCAGCTCACCACGGCAGGGCAATCAGCCCCAGCATTTT.

This chain links TRBV14 with TRBJ2-3; 10 bases align to TRBD2. V shed 0 bases and J 0 bases; nucleotides not matched to a gene: 15. Germline V gene lookup returns CDR1 SGHDN and CDR2 FVKESK. The CDR3 has 21 amino acids. The CDR3 nucleotides read TGTGCCAGCAGCCAAGATCTATTTTGGCTAGCGGGAGAGGACAGCACAGATACGCAGTATTTT. This sequence encodes CASSQDLFWLAGEDSTDTQYF.

This chain uses TRBV6-6 with TRBJ2-5; 10 bases line up with TRBD2. V lost 7 bases to trimming and J lost 3 bases; unmatched junction nucleotides: 8. Germline V gene data show CDR1 as MNHNY and CDR2 as SVGAGI (reference sequence). CDR3 length: 15 amino acids. In nucleotides, the CDR3 is TGTGCCAGCACCCACACCGGGACTAGCGAAGAGACCCAGTACTTC. Translated: CASTHTGTSEETQYF.

Many counts were recorded for this clone. J is TRBJ1-5 and V is TRBV7-6; 8 bases are shared with TRBD1. CDR1 and CDR2 (germline): SGHVS, FNYEAQ. The CDR3 is 17 amino acids. V was pared by 5 bases and J by 0 bases, with 9 bases of the junction left unmatched. CDR3 region: CASSQSSRGLSNQPQHF. The CDR3 DNA sequence: TGTGCCAGCAGCCAATCATCCAGGGGGCTTAGCAATCAGCCCCAGCATTTT.

The chain combines TRBV7-8 with TRBJ2-7; 9 nucleotides align to TRBD2. Germline V lookup: CDR1 SGHVS, CDR2 FQNEAQ. The V segment lost 4 bases and the J segment 4 bases; nucleotides outside the gene matches: 11. This CDR3 has 16 residues. CDR3 nucleotide sequence: TGTGCCAGCAGCTCCCTTTCGACTAGCGGACTATACGAGCAGTACTTC. Translation: CASSSLSTSGLYEQYF.

The chain is built from TRBV19 and TRBJ1-4; TRBD1 matches at 8 bases. The CDR3 is 15 residues long. CDR1 is LNHDA, CDR2 SQIVND, per germline (reference sequence). J gave up 8 bases and V 5 bases, and 10 bases lay outside the gene matches. DNA for the CDR3: TGTGCCAGTAGTCCGCCGGGGGCAGGGGGCGAAAAACTGTTTTTT. This translates into CASSPPGAGGEKLFF. Looking up the rest from reference TRBV19 and TRBJ1-4 gives the full variable domain: DGGITQSPKYLFRKEGQNVTLSCEQNLNHDAMYWYRQDPGQGLRLIYYSQIVNDFQKGDIAEGYSVSREKKESFPLTVTSAQKNPTAFYLCASSPPGAGGEKLFFGSGTQLSVL.

The rearrangement uses TRBV5-3 and TRBJ2-7, with D possibly being TRBD2 (6 bases). TRBV5-3 is an ORF for which the function is uncertain. The CDR3 is made up of 17 amino acids. Trimming cost V 3 bases and J 4 bases, with 23 bases left between them. The CDR3 nucleotides read TGTGCCAGAAGCTCAACCGGGGCTAGGGCGGGGCGATACGAGCAGTACTTC. Translation gives CARSSTGARAGRYEQYF.

This clone has only a few counts. This rearrangement joins TRBV7-9 to TRBJ1-1; 7 positions agree with TRBD1. J was trimmed by 8 bases and V by 6 bases; bases with no gene match: 12. CDR3 length equals 14 residues. In germline, CDR1 is SEHNR, CDR2 FQNEAQ (reference sequence). The CDR3 nucleotides are TGTGCCAGCAGTCCACCCCGACAGGGAGGAGAAGCTTTCTTT. This codes for CASSPPRQGGEAFF.

This chain links TRBV6-5 with TRBJ1-2; a possible D gene is TRBD1 (5 bases). V was pared by 0 bases and J by 4 bases, with 12 bases between. Germline CDR1 reads MNHEY; CDR2 reads SVGAGI. The CDR3 is 15 amino acids. The DNA for the CDR3 is TGTGCCAGCAGTTACTCCTCGACAGTTCTCTATGGCTACACCTTC. Its translation: CASSYSSTVLYGYTF.

The chain employs TRBV2 and TRBJ2-5, with D perhaps TRBD2 (7 bases). This CDR3 region has 13 residues. CDR1 and CDR2 (germline): SNHLY, FYNNEI. V gave up 6 bases and J gave up 5 bases, with 13 bases separating them. CDR3 amino acids: CASSGGQGETQYF. The CDR3 bases are TGTGCCAGCAGCGGGGGGCAGGGGGAGACCCAGTACTTC.

The genes are TRBV10-3 and TRBJ2-2, with 8 bases fitting TRBD2. The CDR3 totals 16 residues. The V gene's germline CDR1 is ENHRY and CDR2 SYGVKD. Trimming took 2 bases from V and 3 from J; bases not matched to a gene: 5. The chain's CDR3 is CAISESGRAYTGELFF. In DNA, the CDR3 is TGTGCCATCAGTGAGAGCGGGAGAGCTTACACCGGGGAGCTGTTTTTT.

The rearrangement uses TRBV4-2 and TRBJ2-7; D ambiguous. The CDR3 has 14 residues. The germline V and J ends were trimmed by 1 base and 0 bases, with 7 bases remaining between them. CDR1 and CDR2 from the germline V gene are LGHNA and YNFKEQ. CDR3 region: CASSQVDISYEQYF. Here the CDR3 DNA reads TGTGCCAGCAGCCAAGTTGACATCTCCTACGAGCAGTACTTC.

V and J are TRBV7-2 and TRBJ1-5; D is unresolved. This CDR3 spans 12 amino acids. Germline V gives CDR1 SGHTA, CDR2 FQGNSA. The V gene lost 6 bases and the J gene lost 2 bases, with 5 bases spanning the gap. CDR3 DNA sequence: TGTGCCAGCAGACTGGGCAATCAGCCCCAGCATTTT. This encodes CASRLGNQPQHF.

In its sample, this clone was seen once. CDR3 DNA: TGTGCCAGCAGTTTGCGGGGGGGCCAAGAGACCCAGTACTTC. Its translation is CASSLRGGQETQYF. V usage is TRBV6-1 and J usage is TRBJ2-5, with 9 bases aligning to TRBD2. CDR3 length equals 14 residues. Germline loops: CDR1 MNHNS, CDR2 SASEGT. V was pared by 5 bases and J by 1 base, with 2 bases of the junction left unmatched.